This T cell receptor beta chain stems from a study of regulatory T cells in long-lasting Graves disease. Indicated time point: newly diagnosed GD, antithyroid drugs for less than 3 months. Isolated PBMC RNA provided the starting material for the TCR library. CDR1 and CDR2 from the germline V gene are SQVTM and ANQGSEA. V lost 5 bases and J lost 13, with 26 bases in between. The CDR3 covers 14 residues. The table lists this clonotype with a few counts. In building TCR beta libraries, iRepertoire HTBI primers were used together with Arm-PCR of CDR3 regions. TCRdb independently ran MiXCR on the multiplex PCR reads; one entry per CDR3 protein. The sample lists 300,000 to 400,000 distinct CDR3 sequences; 15% to 20% were seen once.

This clonotype originated in a female donor with Graves disease. This chain uses TRBV29-1 with TRBJ1-2; weak D call: TRBD1 (6 bases). Specimen: peripheral blood mononuclear cells (PBMCs), collected at new diagnosis, from a patient treated with antithyroid drugs. This CDR3 reads CSVPPRGQSDPLTF. As DNA, the CDR3 is TGCAGCGTTCCCCCCCGGGGGCAGAGCGATCCACTCACCTTC.